This T cell receptor beta chain was obtained from a study of shared clonotypes between healthy human individuals (dated by TCRdb to 2020 to 2022). Broadly, across the study: The cohort comprised a couple of women and a few men aged 18 to 49 years. For each donor, CD4 naive and CD4 memory were each run on three plates, CD8 naive on two plates, and CD8 memory on one plate. Blood TCR repertoires of a handful of healthy adults were deeply sequenced to estimate repertoire size and the extent of clonotype sharing between individuals. To increase sequencing depth and limit assay-specific biases, TCR repertoire library preparation and sequencing were carried out by different laboratories using diverse techniques. Per donor, leukapheresis produced somewhere between about 0.9 and 9.5 billion PBMCs.

CDR1 and CDR2 (SEHNR, FQNEAQ) derive from the germline V gene (reference sequence). Trimming removed 5 bases from V and 6 bases from J; the gene matches leave 6 bases unexplained. Reading from cysteine to phenylalanine, the CDR3 counts 15 amino acids. Only the CDR3 region is kept as DNA, spanning 45 bases read in frame from base 1. Results the study describes overall, beyond this receptor: About 5% of naive CD4, 3.5% of naive CD8, around 2.3% of memory CD4, and 0.35% to 0.5% of memory CD8 clonotypes were shared across several donors. Clonotypes shared by all four sorted-subset donors showed higher generation probabilities than non-shared clonotypes. The small number of donors limited the genetic and exposure-history diversity represented. Incomplete sequencing was indicated by rarefaction of sorted-subset datasets, despite the large sequencing depth. Naive subsets generally had larger estimated clonotype richness than memory subsets. Based on pairwise subsampling, the degree of clonotype sharing among donors was expected to be affected by sequencing depth. Sampling was restricted to blood, and TCR repertoires in tissue are likely to differ from TCR repertoires in blood.

This clone occurred a few times. Its specific antigen is unknown. Base qualities are not at hand, and no much larger clone is one base apart. Healthy HIV-negative adults with no recently reported acute infections or vaccinations were included as donors. Every donor was a Caucasian adult living in Nashville, Tennessee, USA. CD4+ T cells were enriched through magnetic negative selection, after which naive cells were positively selected on CD45RA and the remaining negative fraction served as the memory subset. Blood was collected by leukapheresis, and PBMCs were isolated by Ficoll-Histopaque density gradient centrifugation and then cryopreserved in liquid nitrogen vapor phase. Analytical flow cytometry was used to check the purity and quantity of every magnetically sorted T cell population. From each sorted fraction, genomic DNA was isolated and quantified by UV absorbance on a Nanodrop 2000c. Using the deep immunoSEQ assay, TCR CDR3 regions were amplified from genomic DNA by multiplex PCR. For each cell subset, the extracted genomic DNA was distributed evenly across all wells of several immunoSEQ 96-well plates, and each plate served as one replicate. For sorted subsets, 150 to 250 ng genomic DNA, equal to tens of thousands of T cell genomes, was loaded into each replicate PCR. The purified libraries were quantified using a Qubit 3.0 fluorometer, sized with a Bioanalyzer 2100, and then quantified again using the KAPA Library Quantification kit. A separate single-read 150-cycle Illumina NextSeq 550 flow cell was used to sequence each immunoSEQ 96-well plate. Concerning the study's data processing: Because only junctional sequences without quality scores were contained in the immunoSEQ output, filtering matching that applied to full-length reads could not be performed. Sequences were annotated with PyIR, a Python wrapper for IgBLAST v1.9, using IMGT germline references to assign V/J genes and CDR3. Reads were removed for weak V/J assignments (E-value above 1e-6), missing CDR3, stop codons, out-of-frame junctions, or ambiguous translated residues. V3J clonotypes were defined as sequences sharing an identical inferred V gene, J gene, and CDR3 amino acid sequence. The percentage overlap between two repertoires was calculated by dividing the number of shared unique clonotypes by the size of the smaller repertoire. Richness of each repertoire was evaluated using RTK rarefaction, the Chao1 estimator, and Recon v2.1 estimates of unobserved clonotypes. Generation probabilities were computed with OLGA for all TCRbeta clonotypes obtained by the gDNA method from several donors. Sourced from immuneACCESS, this table was stored by TCRdb with only in-frame sequences that have V and J called. A share of the clones is absent; for the studies checked, an unresolved V gene accounts for under half, and the remainder has no known explanation. D and trimming were read from the DNA, whereas the V and J calls and clone size are those reported in that table. Here the sample has roughly 700,000 clones; about 74% occur a single time. In total, the top ten clones hold 1.5% to 2% of the sample.

This TCR came from a woman aged 25-40 years in good health. The receptor chain draws on TRBV7-9 and TRBJ2-3; 12 central bases correspond to TRBD2. Sample: memory CD4+ T cells sorted from blood. This specimen's cell subset or site label, per the study, means: CD45RA-negative fraction. The bases are TGTGCCAGCAGCACCGGACTAGCGGGAACGGATACGCAGTATTTT. Protein translation: CASSTGLAGTDTQYF.